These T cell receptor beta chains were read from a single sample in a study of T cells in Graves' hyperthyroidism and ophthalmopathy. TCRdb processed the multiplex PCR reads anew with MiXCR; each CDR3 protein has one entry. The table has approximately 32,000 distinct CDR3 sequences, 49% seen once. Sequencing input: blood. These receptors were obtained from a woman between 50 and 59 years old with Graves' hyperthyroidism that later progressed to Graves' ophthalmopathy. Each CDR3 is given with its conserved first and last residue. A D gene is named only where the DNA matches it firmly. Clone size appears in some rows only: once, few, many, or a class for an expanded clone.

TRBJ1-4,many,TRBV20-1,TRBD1,TGCAGTGCTAGAGATGAAGGGACAGGGGGGCTAAAACTGTTTTTT,CSARDEGTGGLKLFF
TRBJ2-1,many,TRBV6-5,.,TGTGCCAGCAGTTATACAGCGGCGATGTTGAACAATGAGCAGTTCTTC,CASSYTAAMLNNEQFF
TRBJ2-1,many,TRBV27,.,TGTGCCAGCAGTTTAAGGGGGGCTAGGGAGTTCTTC,CASSLRGAREFF
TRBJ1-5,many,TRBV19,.,TGTGCCAGTAGTATAGATGGGCAGGCGAGCAATCAGCCCCAGCATTTT,CASSIDGQASNQPQHF
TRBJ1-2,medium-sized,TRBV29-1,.,TGCAGCGTTGATCAGGGAGCTTGGGGCTACACCTTC,CSVDQGAWGYTF
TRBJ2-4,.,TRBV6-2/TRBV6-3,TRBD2,TGTGCCAGCAGCCGGAATAGCGGGAGATTCGTTGGAAACATTCAGTACTTC,CASSRNSGRFVGNIQYF
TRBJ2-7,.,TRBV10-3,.,TGTGCCATCAGTGACTGGGACACCTCCTACGAGCAGTACTTC,CAISDWDTSYEQYF
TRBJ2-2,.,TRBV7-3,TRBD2,TGTGCCAGCAGCCTACTAGCGGGAGGGAAAGGGGAGCTGTTTTTT,CASSLLAGGKGELFF
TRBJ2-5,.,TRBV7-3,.,TGTGCCAGCAGCACCACAGGGAGCCAGTACTTC,CASSTTGSQYF
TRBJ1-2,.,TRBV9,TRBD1,TGTGCCAGCAGCGTAAGAGGCAGGGGGCACTATAGCTACACCTTC,CASSVRGRGHYSYTF
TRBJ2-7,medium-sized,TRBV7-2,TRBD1,TGTGCCAGCAGCTTTGGACAGGGTGACACCTACGAGCAGTACTTC,CASSFGQGDTYEQYF
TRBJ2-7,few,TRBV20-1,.,TGCAGTGCTAGAGATGTCACAGCCCAGAGGTACGAGCAGTACTTC,CSARDVTAQRYEQYF
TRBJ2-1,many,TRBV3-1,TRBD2,TGTGCCAGCAGCCAAGGGTGGCTAGCGGGGAACAATGAGCAGTTCTTC,CASSQGWLAGNNEQFF
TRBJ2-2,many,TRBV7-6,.,TGTGCCAGCAGCTTAGAGGCCGGGCAGGCCTACACCGGGGAGCTGTTTTTT,CASSLEAGQAYTGELFF